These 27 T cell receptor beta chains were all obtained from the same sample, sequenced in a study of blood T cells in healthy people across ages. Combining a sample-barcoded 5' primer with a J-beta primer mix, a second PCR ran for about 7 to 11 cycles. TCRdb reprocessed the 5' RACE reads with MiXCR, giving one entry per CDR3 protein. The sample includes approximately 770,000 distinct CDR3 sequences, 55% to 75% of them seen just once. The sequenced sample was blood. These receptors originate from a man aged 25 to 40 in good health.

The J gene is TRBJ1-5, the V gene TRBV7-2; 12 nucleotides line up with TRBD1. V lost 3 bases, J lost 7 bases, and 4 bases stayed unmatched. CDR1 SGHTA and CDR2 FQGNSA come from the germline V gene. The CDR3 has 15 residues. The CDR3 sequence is CASSLGTGGDQPQHF. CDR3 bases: TGTGCCAGCAGCTTGGGGACAGGGGGCGACCAGCCCCAGCATTTT. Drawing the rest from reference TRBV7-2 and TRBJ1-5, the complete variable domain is GAGVSQSPSNKVTEKGKDVELRCDPISGHTALYWYRQSLGQGLEFLIYFQGNSAPDKSGLPSDRFSAERTGGSVSTLTIQRTQQEDSAVYLCASSLGTGGDQPQHFGDGTRLSIL.

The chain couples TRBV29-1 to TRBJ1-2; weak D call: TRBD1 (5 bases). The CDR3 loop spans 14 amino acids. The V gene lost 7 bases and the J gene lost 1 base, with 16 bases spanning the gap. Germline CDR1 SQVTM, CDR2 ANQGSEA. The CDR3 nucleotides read TGCAGCGCTGCTGGGGACGGTCGTAACTATGGCTACACCTTC. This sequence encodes CSAAGDGRNYGYTF.

The CDR3 loop is CASSFRGGQGRTDTQYF. CDR3 nucleotides: TGTGCCAGCAGCTTCCGAGGGGGACAGGGGAGGACAGATACGCAGTATTTT. This chain joins TRBV11-3 and TRBJ2-3; 10 positions match TRBD1. CDR1 is SGHNT, CDR2 YENEEA, per germline. The V gene end was trimmed by 3 bases and the J gene end by 3 bases; junction bases not matched to a gene: 9. There are 17 residues in the CDR3.

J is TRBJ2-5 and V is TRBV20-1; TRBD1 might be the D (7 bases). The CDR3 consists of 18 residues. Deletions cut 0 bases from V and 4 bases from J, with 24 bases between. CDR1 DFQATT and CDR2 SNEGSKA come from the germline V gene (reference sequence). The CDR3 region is CSARDLPGSAQGGETQYF. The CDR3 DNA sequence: TGCAGTGCTAGAGATCTTCCAGGCAGCGCCCAGGGGGGAGAGACCCAGTACTTC.

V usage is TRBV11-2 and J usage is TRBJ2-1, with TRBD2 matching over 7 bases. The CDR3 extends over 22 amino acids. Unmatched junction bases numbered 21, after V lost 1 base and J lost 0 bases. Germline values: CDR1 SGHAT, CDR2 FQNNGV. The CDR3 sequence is CASSLGVGRGSNYMYSYNEQFF. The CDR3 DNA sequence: TGTGCCAGCAGCTTAGGGGTCGGGCGGGGGTCGAATTACATGTACTCCTACAATGAGCAGTTCTTC.

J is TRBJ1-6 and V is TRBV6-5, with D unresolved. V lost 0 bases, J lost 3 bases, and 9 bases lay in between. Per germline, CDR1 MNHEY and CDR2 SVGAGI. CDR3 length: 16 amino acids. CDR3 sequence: CASSYSLGLYNSPLHF. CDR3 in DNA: TGTGCCAGCAGTTACTCACTAGGCCTCTATAATTCACCCCTCCACTTT.

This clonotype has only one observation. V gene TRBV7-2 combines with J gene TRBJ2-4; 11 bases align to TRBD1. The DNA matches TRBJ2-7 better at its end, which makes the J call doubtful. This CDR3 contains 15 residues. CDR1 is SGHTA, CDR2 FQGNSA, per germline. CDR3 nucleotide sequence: TGTGCCAGCAGCTATTCGGACAGGGGGCTTATCGAGCAGTACTTC. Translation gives CASSYSDRGLIEQYF.

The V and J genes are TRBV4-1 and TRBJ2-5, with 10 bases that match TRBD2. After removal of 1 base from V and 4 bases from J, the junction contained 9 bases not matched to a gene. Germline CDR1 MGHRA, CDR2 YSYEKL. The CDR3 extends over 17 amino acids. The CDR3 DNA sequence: TGCGCCAGCAGCCAAGGCTTAGCGGGGGGCCGCCCAGAGACCCAGTACTTC. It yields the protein CASSQGLAGGRPETQYF.

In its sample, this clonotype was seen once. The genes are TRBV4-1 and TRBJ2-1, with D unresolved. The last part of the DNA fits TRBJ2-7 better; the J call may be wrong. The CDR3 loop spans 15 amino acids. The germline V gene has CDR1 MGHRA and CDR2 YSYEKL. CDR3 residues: CASSQDTGSYNEQYF. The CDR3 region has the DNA TGCGCCAGCAGCCAAGATACGGGTTCCTACAATGAGCAGTACTTC.

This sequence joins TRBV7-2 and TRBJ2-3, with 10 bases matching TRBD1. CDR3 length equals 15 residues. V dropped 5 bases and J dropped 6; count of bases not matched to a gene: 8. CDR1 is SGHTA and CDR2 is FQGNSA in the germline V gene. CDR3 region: CASSQTGGGPDTQYF. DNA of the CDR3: TGTGCCAGCAGCCAGACAGGGGGCGGACCGGATACGCAGTATTTT.

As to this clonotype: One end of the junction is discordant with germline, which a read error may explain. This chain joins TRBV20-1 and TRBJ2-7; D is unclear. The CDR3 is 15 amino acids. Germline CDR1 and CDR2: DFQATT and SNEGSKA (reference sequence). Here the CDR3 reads CSAKASELTSYERYF. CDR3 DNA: TGCAGTGCTAAAGCTTCAGAACTCACCTCCTACGAGCGGTACTTC.

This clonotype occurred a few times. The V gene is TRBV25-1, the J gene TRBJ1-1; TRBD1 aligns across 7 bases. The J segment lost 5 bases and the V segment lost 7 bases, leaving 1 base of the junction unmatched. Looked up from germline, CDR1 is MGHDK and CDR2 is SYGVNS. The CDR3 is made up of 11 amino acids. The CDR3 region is CASTGGTEAFF. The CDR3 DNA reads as TGTGCCAGCACAGGGGGTACTGAAGCTTTCTTT.

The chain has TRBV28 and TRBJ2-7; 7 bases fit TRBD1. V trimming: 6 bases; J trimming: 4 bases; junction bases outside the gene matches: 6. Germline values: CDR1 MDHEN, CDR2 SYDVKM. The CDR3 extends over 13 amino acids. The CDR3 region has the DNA TGTGCCAGCAGAGACAGGGTACTGTACGAGCAGTACTTC. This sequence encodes CASRDRVLYEQYF.

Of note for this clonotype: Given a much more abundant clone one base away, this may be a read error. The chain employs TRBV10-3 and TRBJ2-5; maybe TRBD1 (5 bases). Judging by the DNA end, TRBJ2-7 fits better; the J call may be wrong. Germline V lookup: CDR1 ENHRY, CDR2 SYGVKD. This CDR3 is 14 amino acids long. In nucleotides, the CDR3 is TGTGCCATCAGCGAACCCAGGGTCGGCTACGAGCAGTACTTC. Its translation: CAISEPRVGYEQYF.

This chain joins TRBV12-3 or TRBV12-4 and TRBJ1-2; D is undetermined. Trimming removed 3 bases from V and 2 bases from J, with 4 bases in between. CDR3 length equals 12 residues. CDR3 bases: TGTGCCAGCAGTTTCAAGAACTATGGCTACACCTTC. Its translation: CASSFKNYGYTF.

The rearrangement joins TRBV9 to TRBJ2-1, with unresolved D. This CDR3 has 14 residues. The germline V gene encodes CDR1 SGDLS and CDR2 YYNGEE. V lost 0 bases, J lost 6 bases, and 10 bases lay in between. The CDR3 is CASSVAWTGNEQFF. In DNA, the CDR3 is TGTGCCAGCAGCGTAGCTTGGACCGGCAATGAGCAGTTCTTC.

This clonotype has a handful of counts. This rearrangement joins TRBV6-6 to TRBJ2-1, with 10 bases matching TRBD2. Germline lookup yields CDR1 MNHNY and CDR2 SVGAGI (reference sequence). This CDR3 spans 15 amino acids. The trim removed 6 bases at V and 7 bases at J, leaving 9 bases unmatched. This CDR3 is CASSQLAGQENEQFF. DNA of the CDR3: TGTGCCAGCAGCCAACTAGCGGGACAGGAAAATGAGCAGTTCTTC.

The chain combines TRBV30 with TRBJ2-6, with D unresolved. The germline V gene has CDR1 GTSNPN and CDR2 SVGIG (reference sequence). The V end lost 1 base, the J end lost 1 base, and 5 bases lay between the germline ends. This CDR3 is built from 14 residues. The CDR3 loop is CAWSEFSGANVLTF. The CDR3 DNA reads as TGTGCCTGGAGTGAATTTTCTGGGGCCAACGTCCTGACTTTC.

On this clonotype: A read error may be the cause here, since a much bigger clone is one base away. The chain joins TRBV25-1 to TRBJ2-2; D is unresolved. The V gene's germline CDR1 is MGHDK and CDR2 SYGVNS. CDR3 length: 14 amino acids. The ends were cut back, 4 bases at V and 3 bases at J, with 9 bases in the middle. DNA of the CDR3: TGTGCCAGCAGTGGATCAGCCGACACCGGGGAGCTGTTTTTT. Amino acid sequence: CASSGSADTGELFF.

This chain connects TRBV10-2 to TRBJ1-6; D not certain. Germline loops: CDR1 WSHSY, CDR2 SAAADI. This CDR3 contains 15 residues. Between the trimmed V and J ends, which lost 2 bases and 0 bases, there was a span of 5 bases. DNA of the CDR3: TGCGCCAGCAGTGAGGAGAGCTCCTATAATTCACCCCTCCACTTT. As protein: CASSEESSYNSPLHF.

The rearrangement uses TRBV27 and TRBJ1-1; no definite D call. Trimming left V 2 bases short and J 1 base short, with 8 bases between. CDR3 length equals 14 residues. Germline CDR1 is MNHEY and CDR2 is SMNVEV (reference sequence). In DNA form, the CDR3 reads TGTGCCAGCAGTTTAAGGGCGGAGAACACTGAAGCTTTCTTT. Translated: CASSLRAENTEAFF.

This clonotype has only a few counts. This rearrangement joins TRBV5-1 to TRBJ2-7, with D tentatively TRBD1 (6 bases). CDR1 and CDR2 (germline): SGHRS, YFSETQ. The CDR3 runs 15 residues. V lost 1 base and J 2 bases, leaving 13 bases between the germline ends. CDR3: CASSLLGDRPYEQYF. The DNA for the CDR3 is TGCGCCAGCAGCTTGTTGGGCGACAGGCCCTACGAGCAGTACTTC.

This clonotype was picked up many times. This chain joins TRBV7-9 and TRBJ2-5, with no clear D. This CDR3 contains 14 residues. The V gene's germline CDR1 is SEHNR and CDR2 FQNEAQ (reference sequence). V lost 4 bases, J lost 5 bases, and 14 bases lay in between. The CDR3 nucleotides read TGTGCCAGCAGCTACAAAAACCTAAGTGAGACCCAGTACTTC. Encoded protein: CASSYKNLSETQYF.

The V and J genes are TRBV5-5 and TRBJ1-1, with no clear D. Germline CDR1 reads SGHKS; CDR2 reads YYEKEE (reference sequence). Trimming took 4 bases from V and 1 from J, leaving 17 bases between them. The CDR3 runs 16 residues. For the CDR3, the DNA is TGTGCCAGCAGCCTCTTGAGCGGTGCAGGGAACACTGAAGCTTTCTTT. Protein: CASSLLSGAGNTEAFF.

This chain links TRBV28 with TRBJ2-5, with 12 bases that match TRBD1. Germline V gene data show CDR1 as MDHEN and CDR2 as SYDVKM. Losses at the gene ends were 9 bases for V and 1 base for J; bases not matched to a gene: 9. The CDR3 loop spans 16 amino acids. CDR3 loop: CASSGQGAAVQETQYF. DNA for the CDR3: TGTGCCAGTTCGGGACAGGGGGCGGCAGTCCAAGAGACCCAGTACTTC.

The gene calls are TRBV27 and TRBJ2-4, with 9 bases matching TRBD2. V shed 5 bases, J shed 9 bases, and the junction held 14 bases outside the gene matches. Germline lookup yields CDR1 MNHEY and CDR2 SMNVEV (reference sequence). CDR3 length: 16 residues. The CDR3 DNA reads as TGTGCCAGCAGTACCCAATTAGCGGGAGCTGAAGGCATTCAGTACTTC. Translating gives CASSTQLAGAEGIQYF.

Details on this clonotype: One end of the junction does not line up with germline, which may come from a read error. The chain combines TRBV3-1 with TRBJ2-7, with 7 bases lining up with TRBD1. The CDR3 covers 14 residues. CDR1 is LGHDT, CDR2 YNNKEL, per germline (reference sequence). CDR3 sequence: CASSHAGTVLERYF. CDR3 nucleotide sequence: TGTGCCAGCAGCCACGCTGGGACAGTCCTCGAGCGGTACTTC.